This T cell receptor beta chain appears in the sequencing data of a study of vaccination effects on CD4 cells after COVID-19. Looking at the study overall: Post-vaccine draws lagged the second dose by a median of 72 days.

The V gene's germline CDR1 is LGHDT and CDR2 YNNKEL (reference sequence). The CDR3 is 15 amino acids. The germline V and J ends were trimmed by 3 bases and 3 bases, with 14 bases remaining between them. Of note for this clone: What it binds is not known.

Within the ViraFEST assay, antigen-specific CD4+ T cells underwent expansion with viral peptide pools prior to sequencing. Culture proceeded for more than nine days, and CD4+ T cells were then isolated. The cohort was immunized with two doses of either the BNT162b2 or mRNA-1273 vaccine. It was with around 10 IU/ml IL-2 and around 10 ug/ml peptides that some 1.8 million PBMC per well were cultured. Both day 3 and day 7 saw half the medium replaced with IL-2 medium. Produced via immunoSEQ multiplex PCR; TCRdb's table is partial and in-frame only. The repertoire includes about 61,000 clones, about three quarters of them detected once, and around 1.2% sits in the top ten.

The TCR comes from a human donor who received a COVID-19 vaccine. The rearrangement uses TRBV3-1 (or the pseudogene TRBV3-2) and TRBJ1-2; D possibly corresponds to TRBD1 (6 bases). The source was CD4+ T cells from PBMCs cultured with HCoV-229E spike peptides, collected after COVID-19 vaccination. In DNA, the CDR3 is TGTGCCAGCAGCCACCAACAGGGAGGGGACTATGGCTACACCTTC. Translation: CASSHQQGGDYGYTF.